These 26 T cell receptor beta chains were all obtained from the same sample, sequenced in a study of blood T cell repertoires in COVID-19. Assay: immunoSEQ multiplex PCR; the TCRdb copy retains only in-frame clones and omits some. The repertoire includes 83,000 or so clones, almost 85% of them detected once, and around a fifth sits in the top ten. Material: peripheral blood. Receptor source: a human donor in a cohort sampled during active COVID-19.

J is TRBJ1-2 and V is TRBV29-1, with 11 bases matching TRBD1. Germline CDR1 and CDR2: SQVTM and ANQGSEA. V dropped 6 bases and J dropped 8; count of bases not matched to a gene: 8. The CDR3 spans 13 residues. The CDR3 DNA sequence: TGCAGCGTGGCGAGGGACAGGGGGACGGGCTACACCTTC. Its translation is CSVARDRGTGYTF.

The rearrangement links TRBV6-6 to TRBJ2-7; maybe TRBD1 (6 bases). Germline V gene data show CDR1 as MNHNY and CDR2 as SVGAGI (reference sequence). Trimming cost V 4 bases and J 12 bases, with 16 bases left between them. CDR3 length: 12 residues. CDR3 protein: CASSFRQVISYF. The CDR3 DNA is TGTGCCAGCAGTTTCCGACAGGTTATATCGTACTTC.

The chain joins TRBV29-1 to TRBJ2-1; TRBD1 might be the D (7 bases). The CDR3 is 14 amino acids. V shed 4 bases and J shed 2 bases, with 12 bases lying between them. Germline V gene data show CDR1 as SQVTM and CDR2 as ANQGSEA. CDR3 protein: CSVVEGAPYNEQFF. CDR3 DNA sequence: TGCAGCGTTGTGGAGGGGGCCCCCTACAATGAGCAGTTCTTC.

This clone has more than one count but fewer than ten. This chain joins TRBV5-6 and TRBJ1-1, with a possible D match to TRBD1 (5 bases). V was clipped by 1 base and J by 5 bases, with 18 bases between them. There are 16 residues in the CDR3. Germline V gives CDR1 SGHDT, CDR2 YYEEEE. The CDR3: CASSLYPAGRGTEAFF. DNA for the CDR3: TGTGCCAGCAGCTTGTATCCCGCAGGGAGGGGAACTGAAGCTTTCTTT.

The chain carries TRBV29-1 and TRBJ1-2; D may be TRBD1 (6 bases). V shed 3 bases and J shed 7 bases, with 15 bases lying between them. The CDR3 loop spans 13 amino acids. Germline CDR1 reads SQVTM; CDR2 reads ANQGSEA. As DNA, the CDR3 is TGCAGCGTTGACTTACACAGGGAGGGTGGCTACACCTTC. As protein: CSVDLHREGGYTF.

This sequence joins TRBV5-1 and TRBJ2-7; 7 bases align to TRBD1. Germline lookup yields CDR1 SGHRS and CDR2 YFSETQ. This CDR3 is 14 amino acids long. Trimming removed 5 bases from V and 4 bases from J; junction bases left unmatched: 9. The CDR3 here is CASRPDRDTYEQYF. The DNA for the CDR3 is TGCGCCAGCAGACCCGACAGGGACACGTACGAGCAGTACTTC.

This clone came up a few times. The chain links TRBV7-9 to TRBJ1-2; tentative D call: TRBD1 (6 bases). The CDR3 sequence is 13 residues long. Germline lookup yields CDR1 SEHNR and CDR2 FQNEAQ (reference sequence). Trimming pared 5 bases from V and 7 bases from J, leaving 14 bases between. In DNA, the CDR3 is TGTGCCAGCAGCACAGGGACCTACTTTGGCTACACCTTC. It specifies CASSTGTYFGYTF.

This clone was seen a few times. The V and J genes are TRBV27 and TRBJ2-3, with 9 nucleotides matching TRBD2. Germline-derived CDR1 and CDR2 are MNHEY and SMNVEV (reference sequence). The J segment lost 8 bases and the V segment lost 5 bases, leaving 8 bases of the junction unmatched. The CDR3 sequence is 14 residues long. The CDR3 DNA reads TGTGCCAGCAGTACGGGACTAGCAATAGGTACGCAGTATTTT. This translates into CASSTGLAIGTQYF.

The chain is built from TRBV5-5 and TRBJ2-3; D gene unclear. Germline CDR1 and CDR2: SGHKS and YYEKEE (reference sequence). Trimming shortened V by 3 bases and J by 2 bases, and 4 bases separated the two germline ends. The CDR3 runs 12 residues. The chain's CDR3 is CASSSSTDTQYF. CDR3 DNA sequence: TGTGCCAGCAGCTCCTCCACAGATACGCAGTATTTT.

The chain combines TRBV28 with TRBJ1-5, with D possibly TRBD1 on 5 matching bases. Deletions cut 6 bases from V and 0 bases from J, with 12 bases between. The CDR3 contains 15 residues. Germline-derived CDR1 and CDR2 are MDHEN and SYDVKM. CDR3 region: CASRFGQGSNQPQHF. The CDR3 DNA is TGTGCCAGCAGATTCGGCCAGGGTAGCAATCAGCCCCAGCATTTT.

The chain carries TRBV6-5 and TRBJ2-5, with TRBD1 identical over 7 bases. Germline lookup yields CDR1 MNHEY and CDR2 SVGAGI. The J segment lost 2 bases and the V segment lost 7 bases, leaving 1 base of the junction unmatched. The CDR3 runs 12 residues. The CDR3 DNA follows: TGTGCCAGCACGGGACAGCAAGAGACCCAGTACTTC. The encoded protein is CASTGQQETQYF.

The V gene is TRBV7-9, the J gene TRBJ2-2; 10 bases map to TRBD1. CDR3 length: 15 amino acids. After removal of 3 bases from V and 3 bases from J, the junction contained 1 base not matched to a gene. Germline-derived CDR1 and CDR2 are SEHNR and FQNEAQ (reference sequence). CDR3 amino acids: CASSFGTGDTGELFF. The CDR3 DNA reads as TGTGCCAGCAGCTTCGGGACAGGGGACACCGGGGAGCTGTTTTTT.

In this sample, this clone turned up once. The V and J genes are TRBV24-1 and TRBJ2-3; D gene ambiguous. Germline CDR1 is KGHDR and CDR2 is SFDVKD. V was trimmed by 4 bases and J by 6 bases, leaving 10 bases between them. This CDR3 has 13 residues. The CDR3 region is CATSEAGSDTQYF. CDR3 sequence (DNA): TGTGCCACCAGTGAGGCAGGCTCGGATACGCAGTATTTT.

CDR3 nucleotide sequence: TGCAGTGCTAGGCAGAATGGCTACACCTTC. Its protein product is CSARQNGYTF. This chain connects TRBV20-1 to TRBJ1-2; D gene uncertain. Germline assignment: CDR1 DFQATT and CDR2 SNEGSKA (reference sequence). V lost 3 bases, J lost 6 bases, and 5 bases lay in between. The CDR3 sequence is 10 residues long.

This clone was seen only once. V is TRBV6-6 and J is TRBJ1-4, with 7 bases matching TRBD1. Germline assignment: CDR1 MNHNY and CDR2 SVGAGI (reference sequence). The ends lost 5 bases at V and 6 bases at J; junction bases unmatched: 6. The CDR3 runs to 14 residues. The CDR3, as DNA: TGTGCCAGCAGTCAGGGACAGATGGATGAAAAACTGTTTTTT. It encodes CASSQGQMDEKLFF.

The genes are TRBV30 and TRBJ1-5; D call uncertain. This CDR3 has 13 residues. The V end lost 1 base, the J end lost 3 bases, and 7 bases lay between the germline ends. Germline lookup yields CDR1 GTSNPN and CDR2 SVGIG (reference sequence). CDR3 residues: CAWSGADNQPQHF. The CDR3 nucleotides read TGTGCCTGGAGTGGGGCAGACAATCAGCCCCAGCATTTT. Full variable domain (rest looked up from reference TRBV30 and TRBJ1-5): SQTIHQWPATLVQPVGSPLSLECTVEGTSNPNLYWYRQAAGRGLQLLFYSVGIGQISSEVPQNLSASRPQDRQFILSSKKLLLSDSGFYLCAWSGADNQPQHFGDGTRLSIL.

This clone appeared once. The sample carries other DNA sequences with the same CDR3. The chain couples TRBV7-9 to TRBJ1-3, with TRBD1 as a possible D gene (6 bases). The germline CDR1 and CDR2 sequences are SEHNR and FQNEAQ (reference sequence). CDR3 length: 15 amino acids. V was shortened by 5 bases and J by 2 bases, with 13 bases between the two germline ends. CDR3 nucleotide sequence: TGTGCCAGCAGCCGGTTCAGGGGAACTGGAAACACCATATATTTT. Protein: CASSRFRGTGNTIYF.

The chain carries TRBV19 and TRBJ1-5, with no clear D. Germline values: CDR1 LNHDA, CDR2 SQIVND (reference sequence). The CDR3 is 15 residues long. V was pared by 3 bases and J by 1 base, with 10 bases between. The CDR3 loop is CASSIKGGSNQPQHF. The DNA for the CDR3 is TGTGCCAGTAGTATTAAGGGAGGAAGCAATCAGCCCCAGCATTTT.

This clone showed up just once. The chain joins TRBV9 to TRBJ2-3, with 12 nucleotides matching TRBD2. V trimming: 3 bases; J trimming: 6 bases; junction bases outside the gene matches: 2. Germline assignment: CDR1 SGDLS and CDR2 YYNGEE. The CDR3 is 14 amino acids. CDR3 sequence reads: CASSDGTSGDTQYF. CDR3 sequence (DNA): TGTGCCAGCAGCGACGGGACTAGCGGGGATACGCAGTATTTT.

This chain links TRBV5-1 with TRBJ2-1; TRBD2 matches at 8 bases. The germline V gene has CDR1 SGHRS and CDR2 YFSETQ. This CDR3 has 15 residues. V was clipped by 0 bases and J by 6 bases; unmatched bases: 5. The DNA of the CDR3 is TGCGCCAGCAGCTTGGGGGCCGGGGGGGTCAATGAGCAGTTCTTC. It yields the protein CASSLGAGGVNEQFF.

This sequence joins TRBV11-2 and TRBJ1-3; D unclear. The CDR3 consists of 15 residues. The germline V gene encodes CDR1 SGHAT and CDR2 FQNNGV. Trimming cost V 5 bases and J 2 bases, with 13 bases left between them. The CDR3 DNA reads as TGTGCCAGCAGCGACACCGCGGGAGCTGGAAACACCATATATTTT. This codes for CASSDTAGAGNTIYF.

The chain recombines TRBV7-9 with TRBJ1-1, with D perhaps TRBD1 (6 bases). Trimming stripped 2 bases from V and 3 bases from J, with 7 bases between. The V gene's germline CDR1 is SEHNR and CDR2 FQNEAQ (reference sequence). There are 13 residues in the CDR3. The CDR3 region is CASSLRQDTEAFF. In nucleotides, the CDR3 is TGTGCCAGCAGCTTAAGACAGGACACTGAAGCTTTCTTT.

The chain has TRBV6-2 or TRBV6-3 and TRBJ1-4; 9 positions match TRBD1. CDR1 is MNHEY, CDR2 SVGEGT, per germline. The CDR3 contains 14 residues. V lost 6 bases to trimming and J lost 7 bases; unmatched junction nucleotides: 6. The DNA of the CDR3 is TGTGCCAGCAGCCCCGACAGGGGGGGTGAAAAACTGTTTTTT. Residues: CASSPDRGGEKLFF.

This chain joins TRBV28 and TRBJ1-2; perhaps TRBD1 as D (5 bases). CDR1 is MDHEN, CDR2 SYDVKM, per germline. V was cut by 6 bases and J by 9 bases, with 14 bases left in between. The CDR3 runs 12 residues. The CDR3 loop is CASSDRGFSYTF. The DNA of the CDR3 is TGTGCCAGCAGCGACCGGGGGTTTAGCTACACCTTC.

J is TRBJ2-3 and V is TRBV7-2, with 12 bases that match TRBD2. The CDR3 is 17 amino acids. V gave up 1 base and J gave up 1 base; unmatched junction bases: 3. Germline V gene sequence: CDR1 SGHTA, CDR2 FQGNSA. The CDR3 loop reads CASSLVLAGGGTDTQYF. CDR3 sequence (DNA): TGTGCCAGCAGCTTAGTCCTAGCGGGGGGGGGCACAGATACGCAGTATTTT.

This clone was seen once. The J gene is TRBJ1-1, the V gene TRBV6-5; the D is unclear. This CDR3 comprises 13 residues. The germline V gene encodes CDR1 MNHEY and CDR2 SVGAGI. V was shortened by 4 bases and J by 7 bases, with 13 bases between the two germline ends. Written as DNA, the CDR3 is TGTGCCAGCAGTTTAGGAGACGGAGTTGAAGCTTTCTTT. This encodes CASSLGDGVEAFF.